This is a list of T cell receptor beta chains from one sample in a study of blood T cell repertoires in COVID-19. Only in-frame clones appear in the TCRdb table, and some are missing; sequencing was by immunoSEQ multiplex PCR. The profile shows under 75,000 clones, around 83% of them singletons. Sequencing was carried out using peripheral blood. These receptors came from a human donor in a cohort sampled during active COVID-19. The CDR3 runs from the conserved cysteine through the conserved F or W. The D gene is left open where the match is weak. Part of the rows lack a size; the others show once, few, many or a class for expanded clones.

J	size	D	length	V	CDR3	DNA
TRBJ2-1	-	TRBD2	13	TRBV4-1	CASSRAGGREQFF	TGCGCCAGCAGCCGGGCGGGGGGGCGTGAGCAGTTCTTC
TRBJ2-7	-	-	16	TRBV18	CASSLFDRRSSYEQYF	TGTGCCAGCTCACTCTTCGACAGGAGGAGCTCCTACGAGCAGTACTTC
TRBJ2-2	-	-	10	TRBV28	CATFLGELFF	TGTGCCACCTTTTTGGGGGAGCTGTTTTTT
TRBJ2-3	once	TRBD2	17	TRBV5-1	CASSLDLAGGLLDTQYF	TGCGCCAGCAGCTTGGATCTAGCGGGGGGGTTGCTAGATACGCAGTATTTT
TRBJ1-5	-	TRBD1	14	TRBV5-1	CASSSGQGNQPQHF	TGCGCCAGCAGCTCGGGACAGGGGAATCAGCCCCAGCATTTT
TRBJ1-2	-	-	15	TRBV19	CASSISGGKVYGYTF	TGTGCCAGTAGTATCTCCGGGGGGAAAGTCTATGGCTACACCTTC
TRBJ2-1	-	-	13	TRBV7-2	CASSAGYGNEQFF	TGTGCCAGCAGCGCTGGCTACGGGAATGAGCAGTTCTTC
TRBJ1-6	-	-	15	TRBV7-9	CASRLFRGSNSPLHF	TGTGCCAGCAGATTGTTCAGGGGTTCGAATTCACCCCTCCACTTT
TRBJ2-7	-	-	15	TRBV12-1	CASSMAGGTTYEQYF	TGTGCCAGCAGCATGGCGGGGGGGACGACCTACGAGCAGTACTTC
TRBJ1-2	once	-	13	TRBV6-1	CASSEYDSYGYTF	TGTGCCAGCAGTGAATATGACAGCTATGGCTACACCTTC
TRBJ1-1	-	-	15	TRBV21-1	CASSPREGGYTEAFF	TGTGCCAGCAGCCCCAGGGAAGGGGGCTACACTGAAGCTTTCTTT
TRBJ2-1	-	-	14	TRBV5-1	CASSLVDSSNEQFF	TGCGCCAGCAGCTTGGTGGACAGTTCAAATGAGCAGTTCTTC
TRBJ2-5	-	TRBD1	14	TRBV5-6	CASSEGQGQETQYF	TGTGCCAGCAGCGAGGGACAGGGCCAAGAGACCCAGTACTTC
TRBJ2-3	-	TRBD2	14	TRBV2	CASSRSGVTDTQYF	TGTGCCAGCAGTAGAAGCGGGGTGACAGATACGCAGTATTTT
TRBJ1-2	-	TRBD1	13	TRBV5-4	CASRQDRGAGYTF	TGTGCCAGCAGACAAGACAGGGGGGCTGGCTACACCTTC
TRBJ2-4	-	-	15	TRBV21-1	CASSKNETEEYIQYF	TGTGCCAGCAGCAAGAATGAAACGGAGGAATACATTCAGTACTTC
TRBJ2-5	few	-	15	TRBV5-1	CASSLGGTPQETQYF	TGCGCCAGCAGCTTGGGAGGGACACCCCAAGAGACCCAGTACTTC
TRBJ2-2	-	TRBD2	15	TRBV3-1/TRBV3-2	CASSPSGGAAGELFF	TGTGCCAGCAGCCCCAGCGGGGGGGCGGCCGGGGAGCTGTTTTTT
TRBJ1-6	-	-	15	TRBV15	CATSSGTPRYSPLHF	TGTGCCACCAGCAGCGGGACACCAAGATATTCACCCCTCCACTTT
TRBJ1-6	once	TRBD1	15	TRBV2	CASTMTGNDNSPLHF	TGTGCCAGCACAATGACAGGGAACGACAATTCACCCCTCCACTTT
TRBJ1-6	few	-	15	TRBV4-1	CASSQGGQGYSPLHF	TGCGCCAGCAGCCAAGGGGGGCAGGGTTATTCACCCCTCCACTTT
TRBJ1-5	-	-	14	TRBV9	CASSVGSRNQPQHF	TGTGCCAGCAGCGTCGGGTCTCGAAATCAGCCCCAGCATTTT
TRBJ2-3	-	TRBD2	17	TRBV3-1/TRBV3-2	CASSQETSAGGVDTQYF	TGTGCCAGCAGCCAAGAAACTTCCGCGGGAGGTGTAGATACGCAGTATTTT
TRBJ1-1	-	-	15	TRBV6-5	CASIGQLQMNTEAFF	TGTGCCAGCATAGGACAGTTACAAATGAACACTGAAGCTTTCTTT
TRBJ1-2	few	-	15	TRBV5-5	CASSFRPGYNYGYTF	TGTGCCAGCAGCTTCCGACCAGGGTACAACTATGGCTACACCTTC
TRBJ1-1	medium-sized	-	17	TRBV5-4	CASSSSISPGGNTEAFF	TGTGCCAGCAGCTCTTCAATCTCCCCCGGGGGGAACACTGAAGCTTTCTTT
TRBJ1-1	few	-	15	TRBV19	CASRIQGRVNTEAFF	TGTGCCAGTAGGATACAGGGTAGGGTGAACACTGAAGCTTTCTTT
TRBJ2-7	once	-	13	TRBV29-1	CSVREVPALEQYF	TGCAGCGTTAGGGAGGTCCCCGCCCTCGAGCAGTACTTC
TRBJ2-7	-	-	14	TRBV4-1	CASSQGLQGYEQYF	TGCGCCAGCAGCCAAGGGCTTCAGGGCTACGAGCAGTACTTC
TRBJ1-1	-	TRBD1	14	TRBV19	CASSTGTGNTEAFF	TGTGCCAGTAGCACCGGGACAGGCAACACTGAAGCTTTCTTT
TRBJ2-7	few	TRBD2	15	TRBV23-1	CASSPRGEVPYEQYF	TGCGCCAGCAGTCCCCGGGGGGAGGTACCCTACGAGCAGTACTTC
TRBJ2-3	once	-	15	TRBV3-1/TRBV3-2	CASSQGGGPRDTQYF	TGTGCCAGCAGCCAAGGGGGGGGGCCTCGAGATACGCAGTATTTT
TRBJ2-3	-	-	14	TRBV5-6	CASIFGASTDTQYF	TGTGCCAGCATTTTTGGGGCTAGCACAGATACGCAGTATTTT
TRBJ2-5	-	-	14	TRBV19	CASSRSEFQETQYF	TGTGCCAGTAGTAGGTCAGAATTCCAAGAGACCCAGTACTTC
TRBJ1-2	-	-	11	TRBV25-1	CASSEAGGYTF	TGTGCCAGCAGTGAAGCGGGTGGCTACACCTTC
TRBJ2-7	once	TRBD1	15	TRBV28	CASSLWGTGTYEQYF	TGTGCCAGCAGTTTATGGGGGACAGGGACCTACGAGCAGTACTTC
TRBJ1-4	-	-	13	TRBV25-1	CASNRGNNEKLFF	TGTGCCAGCAATAGGGGGAATAATGAAAAACTGTTTTTT
TRBJ1-6	few	-	18	TRBV4-1	CASSQELPPSSYNSPLHF	TGCGCCAGCAGCCAAGAGCTCCCCCCCAGCTCCTATAATTCACCCCTCCACTTT
TRBJ1-3	once	TRBD1	13	TRBV6-5	CASRTGDGNTIYF	TGTGCCAGCAGGACAGGGGACGGAAACACCATATATTTT
TRBJ2-3	-	-	13	TRBV5-6	CASTRRGADTQYF	TGTGCCAGCACCCGCAGGGGGGCAGATACGCAGTATTTT
TRBJ2-3	-	TRBD2	16	TRBV15	CATSTPLAGGPGTQYF	TGTGCCACCAGCACCCCCCTAGCGGGAGGGCCAGGTACGCAGTATTTT